These 29 T cell receptor beta chains share one sample of origin, sequenced in a study of cytomegalovirus exposure and HLA in healthy donors. Some clones are missing from TCRdb's copy, which holds only in-frame ones; the method was immunoSEQ multiplex PCR. The data hold 55,000 to 65,000 clones, with roughly 96% observed a single time. The sample taken for sequencing was PBMCs. These TCRs come from a woman younger than 30 in good health and CMV-seropositive.

The CDR3 here is CASSLGAGNSYNEQFF. The DNA for the CDR3 is TGTGCCAGCAGCTTAGGCGCAGGTAATTCCTACAATGAGCAGTTCTTC. The gene calls are TRBV7-2 and TRBJ2-1, with D unresolved. The germline CDR1 and CDR2 sequences are SGHTA and FQGNSA. This CDR3 contains 16 residues. V lost 1 base, J lost 1 base, and 11 bases lay in between.

The chain joins TRBV27 to TRBJ2-5, with D maybe TRBD2 (6 bases). The V end was cut by 3 bases, the J end by 5 bases, with 10 bases between. The CDR3 loop spans 13 amino acids. Per germline, CDR1 MNHEY and CDR2 SMNVEV (reference sequence). The CDR3 DNA is TGTGCCAGCAGTTTGGCGGGAAGGGAGACCCAGTACTTC. It specifies CASSLAGRETQYF.

The chain couples TRBV6-5 to TRBJ1-2; 8 positions agree with TRBD1. V gave up 6 bases and J gave up 6 bases; unmatched junction bases: 12. Germline CDR1 and CDR2: MNHEY and SVGAGI. There are 15 residues in the CDR3. CDR3 sequence: CASSPGQGGMNGYTF. The CDR3 coding sequence is TGTGCCAGCAGCCCCGGACAGGGTGGCATGAATGGCTACACCTTC.

The CDR3 DNA reads TGTGCCAGCAGTGAGATCAAGAGTTCTCCAGGCAGGGGCAATCAGCCCCAGCATTTT. It is translated as CASSEIKSSPGRGNQPQHF. The V gene is TRBV6-4, the J gene TRBJ1-5, with D possibly matching TRBD1 (5 bases). V lost 3 bases and J 2 bases, leaving 23 bases between the germline ends. This CDR3 contains 19 residues. Germline V CDR1 and CDR2: MRHNA, SNTAGT.

The chain links TRBV7-2 to TRBJ2-1, with TRBD2 matching 11 bases. CDR3 length: 16 amino acids. Germline V gives CDR1 SGHTA, CDR2 FQGNSA. V shed 5 bases, J shed 7 bases, and the junction held 10 bases outside the gene matches. The CDR3 region has the DNA TGTGCCAGCAGCCCGACTAGCGGGATGAACGATAATGAGCAGTTCTTC. Its translation: CASSPTSGMNDNEQFF.

The sample holds one count of this clone. This chain uses TRBV5-6 with TRBJ2-6; unclear D gene. Trimming stripped 1 base from V and 0 bases from J, with 8 bases between. CDR1 is SGHDT, CDR2 YYEEEE, per germline. The CDR3 runs to 16 residues. CDR3 in DNA: TGTGCCAGCAGCTTGACCAGGTACTCTGGGGCCAACGTCCTGACTTTC. Protein: CASSLTRYSGANVLTF.

The V gene is TRBV28, the J gene TRBJ1-1; TRBD1 matches at 8 bases. The V gene end was trimmed by 5 bases and the J gene end by 3 bases; junction bases not matched to a gene: 11. CDR3 size: 16 residues. CDR1 and CDR2 (germline): MDHEN, SYDVKM. The CDR3 sequence: CASSPRTGSGDTEAFF. CDR3 coding DNA: TGTGCCAGCAGTCCGCGGACAGGGAGTGGGGACACTGAAGCTTTCTTT.

The chain links TRBV11-2 to TRBJ2-1; the D gene is possibly TRBD2 (5 bases). The V gene lost 5 bases and the J gene lost 6 bases, with 14 bases spanning the gap. This CDR3 has 14 amino acids. From germline, CDR1 is SGHAT and CDR2 FQNNGV. Here the CDR3 reads CASSPGVLGNEQFF. In DNA, the CDR3 is TGTGCCAGCAGCCCCGGGGTATTGGGCAATGAGCAGTTCTTC.

The V and J genes are TRBV13 and TRBJ2-5; the match to TRBD1 covers 7 bases. The length of the CDR3 is 12 residues. V shed 6 bases and J 6 bases; nucleotides not matched to a gene: 4. CDR1 is PRHDT, CDR2 FYEKMQ, per germline (reference sequence). In DNA form, the CDR3 reads TGTGCCAGCAGTACAGGGGCCAAGACCCAGTACTTC. Amino acid sequence: CASSTGAKTQYF.

V gene TRBV28 combines with J gene TRBJ2-3, with a possible D match to TRBD1 (5 bases). Per germline, CDR1 MDHEN and CDR2 SYDVKM. With 7 bases removed from V and 2 bases from J, the gap between germline ends came to 16 bases. This CDR3 has 15 residues. The CDR3 loop reads CASMVATAHTDTQYF. In nucleotides, the CDR3 is TGTGCCAGCATGGTGGCGACAGCTCACACAGATACGCAGTATTTT.

CDR3 bases: TGTGCCAGCAGCCCGGACAGGGGGCTCACAGATACGCAGTATTTT. Its protein is CASSPDRGLTDTQYF. The V call is TRBV11-3, the J call TRBJ2-3, with 11 bases identical to TRBD1. The CDR3 loop spans 15 amino acids. Germline assignment: CDR1 SGHNT and CDR2 YENEEA. With V trimmed by 5 bases and J by 2 bases, 3 bases remained unmatched.

The rearrangement joins TRBV29-1 to TRBJ1-2; D is unresolved. The V gene lost 5 bases and the J gene lost 2 bases, with 18 bases spanning the gap. This CDR3 has 15 residues. The germline CDR1 and CDR2 sequences are SQVTM and ANQGSEA. The CDR3: CSVPYFTSTNYGYTF. The CDR3 DNA reads as TGCAGCGTTCCTTACTTCACTTCCACCAACTATGGCTACACCTTC.

This chain connects TRBV6-6 to TRBJ2-7; weak D call: TRBD2 (5 bases). With 4 bases removed from V and 4 bases from J, the gap between germline ends came to 14 bases. CDR3 size: 14 residues. Germline CDR1 and CDR2: MNHNY and SVGAGI (reference sequence). The CDR3 here is CASSFGGGGYEQYF. The DNA for the CDR3 is TGTGCCAGCAGTTTCGGTGGTGGCGGGTACGAGCAGTACTTC.

The rearrangement links TRBV9 to TRBJ2-1; 8 bases map to TRBD1. V lost 8 bases and J lost 0; bases outside the gene matches: 4. The CDR3 consists of 14 residues. Germline V gene data show CDR1 as SGDLS and CDR2 as YYNGEE. The CDR3 nucleotides are TGTGCCAGTGACAGGGGCCCCTCCTACAATGAGCAGTTCTTC. This codes for CASDRGPSYNEQFF.

This clone was detected only once. The chain uses TRBV7-2 and TRBJ1-2, with 8 bases matching TRBD1. The CDR3 is 16 residues long. The germline CDR1 and CDR2 sequences are SGHTA and FQGNSA. V shed 3 bases and J 4 bases; nucleotides not matched to a gene: 10. The DNA of the CDR3 is TGTGCCAGCAGCTTGGGACAGGCGTCAAAGTCCTATGGCTACACCTTC. Its translation: CASSLGQASKSYGYTF.

This chain joins TRBV30 and TRBJ1-4, with unresolved D. Per the germline V gene, CDR1 is GTSNPN and CDR2 is SVGIG (reference sequence). V was clipped by 5 bases and J by 5 bases, with 15 bases between them. The CDR3 has 14 amino acids. CDR3 residues: CAWDAGRRNEKLFF. CDR3 bases: TGTGCCTGGGATGCGGGCAGGAGGAATGAAAAACTGTTTTTT.

The chain is built from TRBV6-1 and TRBJ1-2; D is possibly TRBD1 (5 bases). The germline V and J ends were trimmed by 7 bases and 7 bases, with 19 bases remaining between them. CDR1 is MNHNS, CDR2 SASEGT, per germline. The CDR3 runs 14 residues. The CDR3 DNA is TGTGCCAGCACCCCTGTTGGGGGGTACTCTGGCTACACCTTC. Protein sequence: CASTPVGGYSGYTF.

V and J are TRBV7-9 and TRBJ1-1; D call uncertain. The CDR3 is 15 amino acids. CDR1 and CDR2 (germline): SEHNR, FQNEAQ (reference sequence). Trimming removed 5 bases at V and 3 bases at J, with 16 bases between. DNA for the CDR3: TGTGCCAGCAGCCCCCTTGGGAGCAGCCACACTGAAGCTTTCTTT. Amino acid sequence: CASSPLGSSHTEAFF.

The chain joins TRBV7-9 to TRBJ2-2; D is perhaps TRBD2 (6 bases). The V end lost 8 bases, the J end lost 4 bases, and 14 bases lay between the germline ends. Germline CDR1 SEHNR, CDR2 FQNEAQ (reference sequence). CDR3 length: 14 residues. The CDR3: CASRTIGGTGELFF. In DNA form, the CDR3 reads TGTGCCAGCCGTACGATCGGGGGCACCGGGGAGCTGTTTTTT.

The chain carries TRBV7-2 and TRBJ2-7; 8 bases match TRBD2. The CDR3 length is 14 residues. J gave up 4 bases and V 3 bases, and 5 bases lay outside the gene matches. Germline V gene lookup returns CDR1 SGHTA and CDR2 FQGNSA. CDR3 sequence: CASSLGGGIYEQYF. The CDR3 DNA follows: TGTGCCAGCAGCTTGGGCGGGGGGATATACGAGCAGTACTTC. Full variable domain (outside the CDR3, taken from reference TRBV7-2 and TRBJ2-7): GAGVSQSPSNKVTEKGKDVELRCDPISGHTALYWYRQSLGQGLEFLIYFQGNSAPDKSGLPSDRFSAERTGGSVSTLTIQRTQQEDSAVYLCASSLGGGIYEQYFGPGTRLTVT.

V gene TRBV7-9 combines with J gene TRBJ2-4, with 7 bases identical to TRBD2. The CDR3 runs to 16 residues. In germline, CDR1 is SEHNR, CDR2 FQNEAQ (reference sequence). After removal of 3 bases from V and 0 bases from J, the junction contained 5 bases not matched to a gene. The CDR3 DNA follows: TGTGCCAGCAGCTTCGGGGGGTTCGCAGCCAAAAACATTCAGTACTTC. It encodes CASSFGGFAAKNIQYF.

V gene TRBV19 combines with J gene TRBJ2-3, with 8 bases that match TRBD2. The germline gives CDR1 LNHDA, CDR2 SQIVND (reference sequence). This CDR3 has 16 residues. V was pared by 5 bases and J by 4 bases, with 11 bases of the junction left unmatched. CDR3 sequence (DNA): TGTGCCAGTAGTCCTGAGCGGGGGCGGTTCGCAGATACGCAGTATTTT. Translation: CASSPERGRFADTQYF.

Here the CDR3 reads CASGLAGAYEQYF. For the CDR3, the DNA is TGTGCCAGCGGACTAGCGGGAGCCTACGAGCAGTACTTC. The chain links TRBV7-6 to TRBJ2-7, with TRBD2 identical over 13 bases. The V gene's germline CDR1 is SGHVS and CDR2 FNYEAQ. The CDR3 runs to 13 residues. Losses at the gene ends were 8 bases for V and 2 bases for J; bases not matched to a gene: 0.

V gene TRBV28 combines with J gene TRBJ1-4, with 7 bases fitting TRBD1. Germline trimming cut 5 bases from V and 8 bases from J; bases unmatched to any gene: 17. The CDR3 totals 17 residues. CDR1 and CDR2 from the germline V gene are MDHEN and SYDVKM. CDR3 residues: CASSTILAQGEREKLFF. The CDR3 coding sequence is TGTGCCAGCAGTACAATCCTGGCGCAGGGGGAGAGGGAAAAACTGTTTTTT.

This chain uses TRBV10-1 with TRBJ2-3; 9 nucleotides line up with TRBD2. Germline values: CDR1 WNHNN, CDR2 SYGVQD (reference sequence). Germline trimming cut 4 bases from V and 4 bases from J; bases unmatched to any gene: 27. CDR3 length equals 22 residues. DNA for the CDR3: TGCGCCAGCAGTGGCCCCCTTAGGCTAGCGGGACCTTATTCCTCGGGGTCAGATACGCAGTATTTT. It encodes CASSGPLRLAGPYSSGSDTQYF.

This chain uses TRBV5-6 with TRBJ2-7, with D perhaps matching TRBD1 (5 bases). The V end was cut by 4 bases, the J end by 9 bases, with 11 bases between. CDR3 length: 11 residues. CDR1 and CDR2 from the germline V gene are SGHDT and YYEEEE. The CDR3 loop reads CASSGREAQYF. The CDR3 DNA reads as TGTGCCAGCAGCGGCAGGGAAGCGCAGTACTTC.

The chain recombines TRBV28 with TRBJ1-2; perhaps TRBD1 as D (6 bases). Germline CDR1 reads MDHEN; CDR2 reads SYDVKM. There are 12 residues in the CDR3. The V end was cut by 6 bases, the J end by 8 bases, with 13 bases between. The CDR3 sequence: CASSSDRQGYTF. CDR3 DNA: TGTGCCAGCAGCAGTGACAGGCAAGGCTACACCTTC.

This rearrangement joins TRBV6-1 to TRBJ1-2, with 10 bases that match TRBD1. Germline CDR1 and CDR2: MNHNS and SASEGT. The CDR3 is 17 amino acids. V lost 2 bases to trimming and J lost 3 bases; unmatched junction nucleotides: 9. This CDR3 reads CASSEYLLGTGDYGYTF. CDR3 coding DNA: TGTGCCAGCAGTGAATATCTCCTGGGGACAGGGGACTATGGCTACACCTTC.

The V gene is TRBV5-5, the J gene TRBJ1-2; D is perhaps TRBD1 (5 bases). Trimming pared 4 bases from V and 1 base from J, leaving 8 bases between. The CDR3 is 13 amino acids. Germline V CDR1 and CDR2: SGHKS, YYEKEE (reference sequence). The CDR3 region has the DNA TGTGCCAGCAGCCCGGGGGGTAACTATGGCTACACCTTC. Its protein is CASSPGGNYGYTF.